This T cell receptor beta chain derives from a study of sequential checkpoint blockade in melanoma. Whole-study context: Randomization was 1:1 between first-line nivolumab→ipilimumab and ipilimumab→nivolumab. Both treatment sequences were followed by maintenance nivolumab.

The junction had 4 bases not matched to a gene; V was cut back by 6 bases and J by 4 bases. This CDR3 contains 13 residues. Looked up from germline, CDR1 is SEHNR and CDR2 is FQNEAQ (reference sequence). Sample treatment: randomized to nivolumab then ipilimumab (arm A) or the reverse (arm B). The assay was immunoSEQ multiplex PCR, and TCRdb's table has in-frame clones only and misses some. The table shows approximately 12,000 clones, with roughly four fifths occurring only once. Sequences were derived from CD8+ T cells sorted from blood (inferred from file names), sampled from a patient given nivolumab and ipilimumab in sequence. This sequence was found in a human patient with melanoma. Some clones in this sample may be carry-over from other donors' samples. The chain carries TRBV7-9 and TRBJ1-2; 8 bases fit TRBD1. Here the CDR3 reads CASSPGGFYGYTF. For the CDR3, the DNA is TGTGCCAGCAGTCCAGGGGGCTTCTATGGCTACACCTTC.